This T cell receptor beta chain stems from a study of sequential checkpoint blockade in melanoma. Concerning this clone: The same CDR3 is also encoded by other DNA sequences in this sample.

Assay used: immunoSEQ multiplex PCR; TCRdb lists only in-frame clones, some missing. The sample contains around 13,000 clones, around 72% of which appear only once. This sample's treatment: randomized to nivolumab then ipilimumab (arm A) or the reverse (arm B). No patient had prior DNA-damaging chemotherapy. This CDR3 region has 12 residues. Germline V CDR1 and CDR2: SQVTM, ANQGSEA. V was clipped by 6 bases and J by 0 bases, with 8 bases between them. The gene calls are TRBV29-1 and TRBJ1-1; D not resolved. This TCR derives from a human donor with melanoma. Sequences were derived from CD8+ T cells sorted from blood (inferred from file names), sampled from a patient given nivolumab and ipilimumab in sequence. In DNA form, the CDR3 reads TGCAGCGTCCTTGACATGAACACTGAAGCTTTCTTT. Amino acid sequence: CSVLDMNTEAFF.